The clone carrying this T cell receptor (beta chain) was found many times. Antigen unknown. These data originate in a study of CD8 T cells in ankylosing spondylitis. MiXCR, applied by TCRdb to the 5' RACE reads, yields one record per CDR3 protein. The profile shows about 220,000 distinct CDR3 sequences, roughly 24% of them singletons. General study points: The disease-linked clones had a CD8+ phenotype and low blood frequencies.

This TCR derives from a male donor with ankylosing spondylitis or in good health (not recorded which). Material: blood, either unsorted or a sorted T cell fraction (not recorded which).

CDR3 DNA: TGTGCCAGCAGTATGGGACTAGCGGGAACGGGGGAGCAGTACTTC. Amino acid sequence: CASSMGLAGTGEQYF. The rearrangement uses TRBV2 and TRBJ2-7, with 13 bases that match TRBD2. The V and J ends lost 5 bases and 7 bases, in that order; junction bases with no gene match: 8. In germline, CDR1 is SNHLY, CDR2 FYNNEI. This CDR3 is built from 15 residues.